The clone carrying this T cell receptor beta chain was recorded only once. Its antigen remains unknown. The sample comes from a study of Ad26.COV2.S vaccination and SARS-CoV-2 variants. Study in general: The authors gave Ad26.COV2.S intramuscularly, either once or twice 56 days apart.

Measured with immunoSEQ multiplex PCR; TCRdb has only the in-frame clones, and not every one. The sample comprises roughly 510,000 clones, around nine tenths of which are singletons, and around 13% rests with the top ten. Findings of the study overall: Total T cell responses may have been underestimated by the TCR breadth and depth analyses.

Treatment here: some 20 received Ad26.COV2.S at low or high dose, single or two shots; five or six received placebo; per-sample allocation not given. Each sample was drawn 63 days after the first injection (of vaccine or placebo). Expressing Wuhan-strain SARS-CoV-2 spike, an Ad26 vector served as the vaccine. The specimen comprised peripheral blood, sampled in a trial of Ad26.COV2.S vaccine versus placebo. The clonotype comes from a person between 18 and 65 years old who received the Ad26.COV2.S COVID-19 vaccine or a placebo.

CDR3 protein: CASGEAGAFVQPQHF. The DNA for the CDR3 is TGTGCCAGCGGGGAAGCAGGGGCGTTTGTTCAGCCCCAGCATTTT. The gene calls are TRBV27 and TRBJ1-5; perhaps TRBD1 as D (6 bases). The V gene lost 8 bases and the J gene lost 6 bases, with 20 bases spanning the gap. Germline lookup yields CDR1 MNHEY and CDR2 SMNVEV (reference sequence). The CDR3 consists of 15 residues.